This TCR beta chain was identified during a study of cytomegalovirus exposure and HLA in healthy donors. Study-level findings and limits: Most TCR sequences were uncommon, yet certain public TCRs appeared in many donors.

Details on this clone: The antigen remains undetermined.

Sequencing used immunoSEQ multiplex PCR; TCRdb keeps in-frame clones, though not all of them. The sample has under 250,000 clones, 80% to 90% seen once. The germline V and J ends were trimmed by 4 bases and 8 bases, with 15 bases remaining between them. The germline V gene has CDR1 SGHRS and CDR2 YFSETQ. This CDR3 is built from 14 residues. This chain connects TRBV5-1 to TRBJ1-4; D uncertain. The receptor's source is a woman in her 30s in good health and CMV-seronegative. Sequencing was performed on PBMCs. The CDR3 nucleotides read TGCGCCAGCAGCCTGACACGGTCGGGGGAAAAACTGTTTTTT. Residues: CASSLTRSGEKLFF.